This T cell receptor beta chain is drawn from a study of tumor-infiltrating lymphocytes in localized non-small cell lung cancer. The V end lost 3 bases, the J end lost 4 bases, and 13 bases lay between the germline ends. The CDR3 is 14 amino acids. Germline V CDR1 and CDR2: GTSNPN, SVGIG (reference sequence). General observations from the study: Not all patients were TCR sequenced, owing to tissue quantity.

Profiling relied on immunoSEQ multiplex PCR, and the TCRdb table lists in-frame clones only, not all of them. This sample has approximately 15,000 clones, with more than 75% found just once. As concerns this clone: As yet, its antigen is unknown.

The chain joins TRBV30 to TRBJ1-3, with D possibly TRBD1 on 5 matching bases. The specimen sequenced was uninvolved lung tissue not adjacent to the tumor. This sequence originates from a human donor with non-small cell lung cancer. The CDR3 loop reads CAWSRGGFGNTIYF. CDR3 sequence (DNA): TGTGCCTGGAGCCGGGGGGGGTTCGGAAACACCATATATTTT. The entire variable domain, with the rest obtained from reference TRBV30 and TRBJ1-3, is as follows: SQTIHQWPATLVQPVGSPLSLECTVEGTSNPNLYWYRQAAGRGLQLLFYSVGIGQISSEVPQNLSASRPQDRQFILSSKKLLLSDSGFYLCAWSRGGFGNTIYFGEGSWLTVV.